The 31 T cell receptor beta chains listed next were all sequenced from one sample in a study of molecular identifiers for immune sequencing clone quantification. TCRdb recomputed calls from the PCR reads with MiXCR, one row per CDR3 protein. The repertoire has roughly 86,000 distinct CDR3 sequences, 15% to 20% of them found once; the top ten carry roughly 0.85%. What was sequenced was naive CD8+ T cells from blood, with Jurkat cell RNA spiked in. Subset denoted: FACS-sorted CD8+CD4-CCR7+CD45RA+ naive T cells. The receptor set was obtained from a human donor in good health. Some libraries in this study had Jurkat cell RNA spiked in.

V is TRBV3-1 and J is TRBJ2-1; 9 bases map to TRBD2. Germline V CDR1 and CDR2: LGHDT, YNNKEL (reference sequence). This CDR3 has 17 residues. The V gene end was trimmed by 0 bases and the J gene end by 3 bases; junction bases not matched to a gene: 6. CDR3 bases: TGTGCCAGCAGCCAAGATGGGGTAGCGGGAGTCTACAATGAGCAGTTCTTC. This codes for CASSQDGVAGVYNEQFF.

This clonotype was seen ten or more times. The CDR3 sequence is CSARTSGSSYEQYF. DNA of the CDR3: TGCAGTGCTAGAACTAGCGGGAGCTCCTACGAGCAGTACTTC. This chain connects TRBV20-1 to TRBJ2-7; 11 bases line up with TRBD2. The CDR3 runs 14 residues. V gave up 2 bases and J gave up 0 bases; unmatched junction bases: 0. The germline CDR1 and CDR2 sequences are DFQATT and SNEGSKA (reference sequence).

This clonotype was counted ten times or more. The chain is built from TRBV4-3 and TRBJ2-5, with D tentatively TRBD2 (6 bases). The CDR3 is made up of 17 amino acids. V was clipped by 4 bases and J by 1 base, with 19 bases between them. Germline assignment: CDR1 LGHNA and CDR2 YSLEER. CDR3 residues: CASSPTSSGALQETQYF. The DNA for the CDR3 is TGCGCCAGCAGCCCAACTTCTTCGGGAGCCCTCCAAGAGACCCAGTACTTC.

In this sample, this clonotype turned up many times. The rearrangement uses TRBV6-5 and TRBJ2-1; 9 positions match TRBD2. V shed 0 bases, J shed 0 bases, and the junction held 0 bases outside the gene matches. This CDR3 is 16 amino acids long. Germline-derived CDR1 and CDR2 are MNHEY and SVGAGI. This CDR3 reads CASSYSSGSSYNEQFF. Written as DNA, the CDR3 is TGTGCCAGCAGTTACTCTAGCGGGAGCTCCTACAATGAGCAGTTCTTC.

The table lists this clonotype with many counts. This chain uses TRBV20-1 with TRBJ2-7, with no clear D. Between the trimmed V and J ends, which lost 0 bases and 1 base, there was a span of 10 bases. Germline V gives CDR1 DFQATT, CDR2 SNEGSKA (reference sequence). The CDR3 has 14 amino acids. Here the CDR3 reads CSARDAVPSYEQYF. CDR3 nucleotide sequence: TGCAGTGCTAGAGATGCAGTCCCGTCCTACGAGCAGTACTTC.

Concerning this clonotype itself: A much larger clone differs by one base, so this may be a read error. CDR3 region: CSTREITDIWSNQPQHF. Written as DNA, the CDR3 is TGCAGTACTAGAGAGATTACCGATATATGGAGCAATCAGCCCCAGCATTTT. The rearrangement joins TRBV20-1 to TRBJ1-5; D unclear. This CDR3 region has 17 residues. Germline V gives CDR1 DFQATT, CDR2 SNEGSKA (reference sequence).

This clonotype was picked up many times. The chain links TRBV20-1 to TRBJ2-5, with 9 nucleotides matching TRBD2. V was clipped by 6 bases and J by 9 bases; unmatched bases: 14. The length of the CDR3 is 14 residues. Germline CDR1 and CDR2: DFQATT and SNEGSKA (reference sequence). The DNA for the CDR3 is TGCAGTGCACCCGGGACTAGCCTTCTAAGGTCCCAGTACTTC. As protein: CSAPGTSLLRSQYF.

This clonotype was counted many times. V gene TRBV7-2 combines with J gene TRBJ2-3, with D unresolved. There are 19 residues in the CDR3. V was shortened by 2 bases and J by 6 bases, with 27 bases between the two germline ends. Germline CDR1 reads SGHTA; CDR2 reads FQGNSA. The DNA for the CDR3 is TGTGCCAGCAGCTTAAATTCTCGTCTGGGCCCCCCTAAGTTTGATACGCAGTATTTT. The encoded protein is CASSLNSRLGPPKFDTQYF.

Details on this clonotype: A read error is possible here, since a much larger clone lies one base away. As DNA, the CDR3 is TGTGCTAGTGGTTTGGCCGTAGTAGCGGGGGAAAACTACGAGAAGTACTTC. Translated: CASGLAVVAGENYEKYF. The V and J genes are TRBV12-5 and TRBJ2-7, with TRBD2 matching over 9 bases. The CDR3 loop spans 17 amino acids. Germline CDR1 is LGHNT and CDR2 is FRNRAP.

This clonotype was counted many times. The gene calls are TRBV5-4 and TRBJ2-3; 7 bases are a match to TRBD2. Losses at the gene ends were 0 bases for V and 4 bases for J; bases not matched to a gene: 5. CDR3 length: 15 amino acids. The germline V gene has CDR1 SGHNT and CDR2 YYREEE (reference sequence). The CDR3 DNA is TGTGCCAGCAGCTTGGGACTAGCTATAGCAGATACGCAGTATTTT. It codes for CASSLGLAIADTQYF.

This clonotype was counted ten times or more. This chain connects TRBV27 to TRBJ2-7, with D maybe TRBD2 (5 bases). Trimming removed 6 bases at V and 6 bases at J, with 18 bases between. Germline lookup yields CDR1 MNHEY and CDR2 SMNVEV (reference sequence). The CDR3 has 14 residues. The CDR3 bases are TGTGCCAGCAGGCCCGGGGTACGGCCCTTCGAGCAGTACTTC. Translated, it gives CASRPGVRPFEQYF.

The chain employs TRBV29-1 and TRBJ2-3; no firm D call. Trimming took 2 bases from V and 6 from J, leaving 12 bases between them. The CDR3 has 13 residues. The V gene's germline CDR1 is SQVTM and CDR2 ANQGSEA. The CDR3 coding sequence is TGCAGCGTTGAATTATCGAACGGGGATACGCAGTATTTT. Encoded protein: CSVELSNGDTQYF.

This clonotype came up many times. The J gene is TRBJ1-3, the V gene TRBV12-3 or TRBV12-4; 8 bases line up with TRBD1. The CDR3 totals 16 residues. The junction had 9 bases not matched to a gene; V was cut back by 4 bases and J by 4 bases. The CDR3 sequence: CASSSTGDLRGNTIYF. In DNA form, the CDR3 reads TGTGCCAGCAGTTCGACAGGGGATCTTAGGGGAAACACCATATATTTT.

This clonotype was recorded many times. This rearrangement joins TRBV28 to TRBJ2-7; tentatively, D is TRBD2 (5 bases). Germline V lookup: CDR1 MDHEN, CDR2 SYDVKM. The CDR3 runs 13 residues. Trimming removed 3 bases from V and 2 bases from J, with 8 bases in between. The CDR3 reads CASSFRGTYEQYF. For the CDR3, the DNA is TGTGCCAGCAGTTTTCGAGGGACCTACGAGCAGTACTTC.

This clonotype was counted a few times. The genes are TRBV27 and TRBJ2-3; no definite D call. The germline V and J ends were trimmed by 6 bases and 1 base, with 14 bases remaining between them. The CDR3 runs 15 residues. Germline CDR1 and CDR2: MNHEY and SMNVEV (reference sequence). In nucleotides, the CDR3 is TGTGCCAGCAGGGTTTTGGGCGGCGGCACAGATACGCAGTATTTT. The encoded protein is CASRVLGGGTDTQYF.

This clonotype came up many times. The CDR3 coding sequence is TGTGCCAGTAGCCAAGGGGACACTGAAGCTTTCTTT. Translating it yields CASSQGDTEAFF. This rearrangement joins TRBV19 to TRBJ1-1, with D maybe TRBD1 (5 bases). Trimming stripped 6 bases from V and 3 bases from J, with 8 bases between. Germline values: CDR1 LNHDA, CDR2 SQIVND (reference sequence). CDR3 length equals 12 residues. The entire variable domain, with the rest obtained from reference TRBV19 and TRBJ1-1, is as follows: DGGITQSPKYLFRKEGQNVTLSCEQNLNHDAMYWYRQDPGQGLRLIYYSQIVNDFQKGDIAEGYSVSREKKESFPLTVTSAQKNPTAFYLCASSQGDTEAFFGQGTRLTVV.

The table lists this clonotype with many counts. The chain recombines TRBV6-5 with TRBJ2-1, with 7 bases aligning to TRBD2. The CDR3 totals 14 residues. Trimming took 5 bases from V and 7 from J; bases not matched to a gene: 8. Germline CDR1 is MNHEY and CDR2 is SVGAGI. CDR3 sequence reads: CASSQPGGVNEQFF. CDR3 DNA sequence: TGTGCCAGCAGTCAGCCTGGGGGGGTGAATGAGCAGTTCTTC.

This clonotype was counted at least ten times. This sequence joins TRBV11-2 and TRBJ2-3; 8 bases match TRBD2. With V trimmed by 5 bases and J by 2 bases, 12 bases remained unmatched. Germline assignment: CDR1 SGHAT and CDR2 FQNNGV. The CDR3 runs 17 residues. CDR3 sequence (DNA): TGTGCCAGCAGCCCCAGGGGCGGGGGGCTTGACACAGATACGCAGTATTTT. This gives the protein CASSPRGGGLDTDTQYF.

This clonotype has ten or more counts. The chain has TRBV7-9 and TRBJ1-1; D call uncertain. V lost 5 bases, J lost 0 bases, and 13 bases lay in between. The CDR3 has 15 residues. Germline lookup yields CDR1 SEHNR and CDR2 FQNEAQ (reference sequence). The CDR3 reads CASSPGPNMNTEAFF. The CDR3 DNA is TGTGCCAGCAGCCCAGGACCGAACATGAACACTGAAGCTTTCTTT.

This clonotype has at least ten counts. CDR3 sequence: CSASHPGTVASPGGEQYF. The CDR3 coding sequence is TGCAGTGCTAGTCACCCGGGGACAGTGGCCAGTCCGGGAGGGGAGCAGTACTTC. The rearrangement links TRBV20-1 to TRBJ2-7, with D possibly matching TRBD2 (8 bases). Trimming removed 3 bases at V and 7 bases at J, with 31 bases between. Germline V gives CDR1 DFQATT, CDR2 SNEGSKA (reference sequence). This CDR3 spans 18 amino acids.

This clonotype was recorded at least ten times. This chain joins TRBV6-5 and TRBJ1-1, with TRBD1 matching 8 bases. Germline-derived CDR1 and CDR2 are MNHEY and SVGAGI. The CDR3 is made up of 13 amino acids. Trimming at V came to 0 bases and at J to 7 bases, leaving 1 base not matched to a gene. The CDR3 is CASSYSGQGEAFF. The CDR3 DNA reads as TGTGCCAGCAGTTACTCTGGACAGGGTGAAGCTTTCTTT.

Ten or more counts support this clonotype. The chain is built from TRBV20-1 and TRBJ2-7; no definite D call. This CDR3 comprises 13 residues. Germline CDR1 is DFQATT and CDR2 is SNEGSKA (reference sequence). V was trimmed by 7 bases and J by 0 bases, leaving 13 bases between them. This chain's CDR3 is CSGCAVHSYEQYF. The CDR3 DNA is TGCAGTGGCTGCGCGGTCCACTCCTACGAGCAGTACTTC.

In this sample, this clonotype turned up many times. An end of the junction differs from the germline gene, which may be a read error. The chain links TRBV7-9 to TRBJ2-1, with no clear D. The germline V gene has CDR1 SEHNR and CDR2 FQNEAQ (reference sequence). The CDR3 contains 12 residues. This CDR3 reads CASSLESVAVNF. The CDR3 DNA is TGTGCCAGCAGCTTAGAGTCTGTGGCGGTTAACTTC.

This clonotype was seen ten or more times. This rearrangement joins TRBV20-1 to TRBJ1-2, with no clear D. The V gene lost 0 bases and the J gene lost 1 base, with 18 bases spanning the gap. The CDR3 has 17 residues. Germline CDR1 DFQATT, CDR2 SNEGSKA (reference sequence). The CDR3 loop is CSARDHEARTLNYGYTF. In DNA form, the CDR3 reads TGCAGTGCTAGAGATCATGAGGCGAGAACACTTAACTATGGCTACACCTTC.

This clonotype was recorded at least ten times. CDR3 protein: CASSHEGRGQPQHF. As DNA, the CDR3 is TGCGCCAGCAGCCATGAGGGTCGGGGTCAGCCCCAGCATTTT. V is TRBV4-1 and J is TRBJ1-5; D ambiguous. CDR3 size: 14 residues. The V end lost 3 bases, the J end lost 6 bases, and 12 bases lay between the germline ends. Germline lookup yields CDR1 MGHRA and CDR2 YSYEKL.

Worth noting for this clonotype: A much larger clone lies a single base off, so this may be a read error. The V and J genes are TRBV27 and TRBJ2-1; D uncertain. CDR3 length equals 13 residues. The V end lost 8 bases, the J end lost 6 bases, and 14 bases lay between the germline ends. From germline, CDR1 is MNHEY and CDR2 SMNVEV (reference sequence). The chain's CDR3 is CASGPTNINEQFF. CDR3 coding DNA: TGTGCCAGCGGTCCCACTAATATCAATGAGCAGTTCTTC.

Comments on this clonotype: This sequence may be a read error, since a much larger clone differs from it by one base. The rearrangement joins TRBV14 to TRBJ2-2, with TRBD2 identical over 15 bases. This CDR3 is 19 amino acids long. Germline loops: CDR1 SGHDN, CDR2 FVKESK. The CDR3 protein is CASSPEGLAGGDYTGELLF. CDR3 DNA sequence: TGTGCCAGCAGCCCCGAGGGACTAGCGGGAGGAGACTACACCGGGGAGCTGCTTTTT.

Ten or more counts support this clonotype. The V call is TRBV19, the J call TRBJ2-6, with no clear D. The CDR3 contains 18 residues. Trimming cost V 0 bases and J 0 bases, with 12 bases left between them. Looked up from germline, CDR1 is LNHDA and CDR2 is SQIVND (reference sequence). In DNA form, the CDR3 reads TGTGCCAGTAGTATAGATCTGACGGCTGGCTCTGGGGCCAACGTCCTGACTTTC. This gives the protein CASSIDLTAGSGANVLTF.

This clonotype has only one observation. This may come from a read error, since a much larger clone is one base off. The final CDR3 position lacks the conserved phenylalanine or tryptophan, pointing to a likely read error. J is TRBJ2-5 and V is TRBV7-9, with 12 bases aligning to TRBD2. Per the germline V gene, CDR1 is SEHNR and CDR2 is FQNEAQ (reference sequence). The V gene end was trimmed by 5 bases and the J gene end by 4 bases; junction bases not matched to a gene: 17. This CDR3 region has 19 residues. The CDR3 sequence: CASSHPIPSGRAAGETQYY. The CDR3 nucleotides are TGTGCCAGCAGCCACCCTATTCCTAGCGGGAGGGCCGCAGGAGAGACCCAGTACTAC.

This clonotype was detected ten times or more. V usage is TRBV29-1 and J usage is TRBJ2-1; TRBD2 aligns across 10 bases. The ends lost 1 base at V and 8 bases at J; junction bases unmatched: 5. Germline V CDR1 and CDR2: SQVTM, ANQGSEA. CDR3 length: 14 residues. CDR3 sequence (DNA): TGCAGCGTTGAAGGTCTAGCGGGAGTGTATGAGCAGTTCTTC. Amino acid sequence: CSVEGLAGVYEQFF.

On this clonotype itself: Since a much larger clone is just one base distant, this may be a read error. Since the CDR3 does not end with the conserved phenylalanine or tryptophan, this likely comes from a read error. The chain links TRBV4-1 to TRBJ1-1; 9 bases fit TRBD1. This CDR3 region has 16 residues. After removal of 3 bases from V and 0 bases from J, the junction contained 5 bases not matched to a gene. CDR1 and CDR2 (germline): MGHRA, YSYEKL. The CDR3 nucleotides are TGCGCCAGCAGCCACAGCGGACAGGGGTTGAACACTGAAGCTTTCCTT. It encodes CASSHSGQGLNTEAFL.